These 25 T cell receptor beta chains share one sample of origin, sequenced in a study of blood T cell repertoires in COVID-19. Clones were read by immunoSEQ multiplex PCR, and TCRdb kept only the in-frame ones, dropping some. Altogether about 90,000 clones are present, 86% being singletons, with the ten largest covering around 1.6%. Sequenced material: peripheral blood. Receptors were obtained from an elderly man with acute or convalescent COVID-19.

This sequence joins TRBV7-2 and TRBJ2-7; TRBD1 aligns across 8 bases. The CDR3 is 12 residues long. V lost 4 bases to trimming and J lost 5 bases; unmatched junction nucleotides: 1. Germline V gene sequence: CDR1 SGHTA, CDR2 FQGNSA. The CDR3 DNA is TGTGCCAGCAGCTCGACAGGGGACGAGCAGTACTTC. Encoded protein: CASSSTGDEQYF.

The V and J genes are TRBV5-1 and TRBJ2-7; D may be TRBD1 (6 bases). The germline V gene has CDR1 SGHRS and CDR2 YFSETQ. The CDR3 sequence is 15 residues long. Trimming left V 1 base short and J 0 bases short, with 11 bases between. CDR3 bases: TGCGCCAGCAGCTTGAGGCAGGGGCTCTCCTACGAGCAGTACTTC. It codes for CASSLRQGLSYEQYF.

This chain joins TRBV27 and TRBJ1-2; D is unresolved. The CDR3 covers 14 residues. The germline V and J ends were trimmed by 7 bases and 4 bases, with 16 bases remaining between them. Germline CDR1 and CDR2: MNHEY and SMNVEV (reference sequence). For the CDR3, the DNA is TGTGCCAGCAATCCCTATGGGCCAGGCTATGGCTACACCTTC. Its translation: CASNPYGPGYGYTF.

The rearrangement links TRBV28 to TRBJ2-1; 8 nucleotides agree with TRBD1. Germline values: CDR1 MDHEN, CDR2 SYDVKM. The CDR3 totals 13 residues. Unmatched junction bases numbered 8, after V lost 10 bases and J lost 6 bases. The CDR3 region is CATGTGTFNEQFF. CDR3 nucleotide sequence: TGTGCCACCGGGACAGGTACTTTCAATGAGCAGTTCTTC.

Concerning this clone: Other nucleotide sequences in the sample specify the same CDR3. J is TRBJ1-6 and V is TRBV28, with D possibly matching TRBD1 (5 bases). This CDR3 has 16 residues. Trimming cost V 2 bases and J 6 bases, with 14 bases left between them. Germline loops: CDR1 MDHEN, CDR2 SYDVKM. The CDR3 DNA reads TGTGCCAGCAGTTTAGTCGGAGGGCAGGGTAATTCACCCCTCCACTTT. The encoded protein is CASSLVGGQGNSPLHF.

The V call is TRBV5-1, the J call TRBJ1-6; D perhaps matches TRBD1 (5 bases). The CDR3 consists of 15 residues. The V and J ends lost 1 base and 9 bases respectively, with 14 bases between them. Germline CDR1 reads SGHRS; CDR2 reads YFSETQ. The CDR3 loop is CASSLSTGSGSPLHF. The CDR3 coding sequence is TGCGCCAGCAGCTTGAGTACAGGATCTGGTTCACCCCTCCACTTT.

J is TRBJ1-6 and V is TRBV28; TRBD1 might be the D (5 bases). CDR3 length: 11 amino acids. The germline V gene has CDR1 MDHEN and CDR2 SYDVKM. The V and J ends lost 4 bases and 14 bases respectively, with 9 bases between them. CDR3 region: CASSSQGTLHF. The CDR3 nucleotides are TGTGCCAGCAGTTCCCAGGGAACCCTCCACTTT. The full variable domain, with the rest looked up from reference TRBV28 and TRBJ1-6, is DVKVTQSSRYLVKRTGEKVFLECVQDMDHENMFWYRQDPGLGLRLIYFSYDVKMKEKGDIPEGYSVSREKKERFSLILESASTNQTSMYLCASSSQGTLHFGNGTRLTVT.

The chain employs TRBV18 and TRBJ2-1; 8 bases map to TRBD2. Losses at the gene ends were 2 bases for V and 4 bases for J; bases not matched to a gene: 7. The CDR3 totals 16 residues. From germline, CDR1 is KGHSH and CDR2 LQKENI. The CDR3 protein is CASSPSREATYNEQFF. The CDR3 coding sequence is TGTGCCAGCTCACCATCGCGGGAGGCGACTTACAATGAGCAGTTCTTC.

The chain is built from TRBV10-3 and TRBJ1-1; D is perhaps TRBD1 (6 bases). The CDR3 contains 15 residues. The V end was cut by 8 bases, the J end by 1 base, with 17 bases between. Germline CDR1 is ENHRY and CDR2 is SYGVKD. CDR3: CAIRGGGRQNTEAFF. DNA for the CDR3: TGTGCCATCCGAGGGGGGGGACGGCAGAACACTGAAGCTTTCTTT.

This chain joins TRBV6-5 and TRBJ2-2, with D possibly matching TRBD2 (7 bases). This CDR3 is built from 15 residues. V was cut by 0 bases and J by 8 bases, with 13 bases left in between. Germline V gene data show CDR1 as MNHEY and CDR2 as SVGAGI. CDR3 DNA sequence: TGTGCCAGCAGTTACTCGGGGGGGACACCGGGGGAGCTGTTTTTT. This gives the protein CASSYSGGTPGELFF.

V and J are TRBV28 and TRBJ2-2, with 8 nucleotides matching TRBD1. CDR1 is MDHEN and CDR2 is SYDVKM in the germline V gene. The J segment lost 3 bases and the V segment lost 6 bases, leaving 9 bases of the junction unmatched. CDR3 length: 16 amino acids. The CDR3 loop is CASRQRTGRYTGELFF. The DNA for the CDR3 is TGTGCCAGCAGGCAAAGGACAGGGAGGTACACCGGGGAGCTGTTTTTT.

This chain uses TRBV5-1 with TRBJ2-1; D is possibly TRBD2 (5 bases). V gave up 1 base and J gave up 1 base, with 9 bases separating them. The CDR3 runs 15 residues. The V gene's germline CDR1 is SGHRS and CDR2 YFSETQ. CDR3 amino acids: CASSLIPGSYNEQFF. The CDR3 DNA follows: TGCGCCAGCAGCTTGATACCGGGGTCCTACAATGAGCAGTTCTTC. Looking up the rest from reference TRBV5-1 and TRBJ2-1 gives the full variable domain: KAGVTQTPRYLIKTRGQQVTLSCSPISGHRSVSWYQQTPGQGLQFLFEYFSETQRNKGNFPGRFSGRQFSNSRSEMNVSTLELGDSALYLCASSLIPGSYNEQFFGPGTRLTVL.

The V call is TRBV9, the J call TRBJ2-2; TRBD2 aligns across 10 bases. Germline CDR1 is SGDLS and CDR2 is YYNGEE. CDR3 length: 14 amino acids. The V and J ends lost 3 bases and 6 bases, in that order; junction bases with no gene match: 2. In DNA, the CDR3 is TGTGCCAGCAGCGGAACTAGCGGGGCCGGGGAGCTGTTTTTT. The encoded protein is CASSGTSGAGELFF. Drawing the rest from reference TRBV9 and TRBJ2-2, the complete variable domain is DSGVTQTPKHLITATGQRVTLRCSPRSGDLSVYWYQQSLDQGLQFLIQYYNGEERAKGNILERFSAQQFPDLHSELNLSSLELGDSALYFCASSGTSGAGELFFGEGSRLTVL.

The genes are TRBV9 and TRBJ1-5; 8 bases are shared with TRBD1. The J segment lost 7 bases and the V segment lost 4 bases, leaving 7 bases of the junction unmatched. The germline CDR1 and CDR2 sequences are SGDLS and YYNGEE. CDR3 length: 14 amino acids. In DNA form, the CDR3 reads TGTGCCAGCAGCCCCGGGACAGGAGGCCAGCCCCAGCATTTT. Amino acid sequence: CASSPGTGGQPQHF. Together with reference TRBV9 and TRBJ1-5, the CDR3 gives the full variable domain: DSGVTQTPKHLITATGQRVTLRCSPRSGDLSVYWYQQSLDQGLQFLIQYYNGEERAKGNILERFSAQQFPDLHSELNLSSLELGDSALYFCASSPGTGGQPQHFGDGTRLSIL.

V and J are TRBV9 and TRBJ2-3, with 9 bases identical to TRBD1. CDR3 length equals 17 residues. J lost 4 bases, V lost 0 bases, and 9 bases had no gene match. Per germline, CDR1 SGDLS and CDR2 YYNGEE. This CDR3 reads CASSVGEGTGIPDTQYF. The CDR3 DNA reads as TGTGCCAGCAGCGTAGGAGAGGGGACAGGGATCCCAGATACGCAGTATTTT.

The gene calls are TRBV28 and TRBJ1-5; a weak D match, TRBD1 (6 bases). The CDR3 has 14 residues. Trimming left V 6 bases short and J 2 bases short, with 11 bases between. Germline V lookup: CDR1 MDHEN, CDR2 SYDVKM. DNA of the CDR3: TGTGCCAGCAGACTACAGGGCGGCAATCAGCCCCAGCATTTT. It encodes CASRLQGGNQPQHF.

This clone was observed a few times. The chain uses TRBV28 and TRBJ2-7; no firm D call. Germline lookup yields CDR1 MDHEN and CDR2 SYDVKM. This CDR3 comprises 14 residues. V lost 2 bases and J lost 2, with 10 bases in between. CDR3 protein: CASSLMSETYEQYF. The CDR3 nucleotides read TGTGCCAGCAGTTTAATGAGCGAAACCTACGAGCAGTACTTC. Using reference TRBV28 and TRBJ2-7 for the parts outside the CDR3, the full variable domain is DVKVTQSSRYLVKRTGEKVFLECVQDMDHENMFWYRQDPGLGLRLIYFSYDVKMKEKGDIPEGYSVSREKKERFSLILESASTNQTSMYLCASSLMSETYEQYFGPGTRLTVT.

The chain has TRBV30 and TRBJ2-7; D possibly corresponds to TRBD2 (7 bases). The CDR3 has 14 residues. V was trimmed by 7 bases and J by 7 bases, leaving 23 bases between them. Germline V gene data show CDR1 as GTSNPN and CDR2 as SVGIG (reference sequence). The CDR3 protein is CAFNVGGLLGEQYF. In DNA form, the CDR3 reads TGTGCCTTCAATGTGGGGGGGCTTTTAGGGGAGCAGTACTTC.

The CDR3 region is CASSSRVVQPQHF. In DNA, the CDR3 is TGTGCCAGCAGTTCCAGGGTAGTCCAGCCCCAGCATTTT. The V and J genes are TRBV2 and TRBJ1-5, with D perhaps TRBD1 (5 bases). The CDR3 loop spans 13 amino acids. CDR1 and CDR2 (germline): SNHLY, FYNNEI. V lost 5 bases to trimming and J lost 7 bases, with 12 bases between them.

The chain joins TRBV9 to TRBJ1-4; perhaps TRBD1 as D (6 bases). The CDR3 is made up of 14 amino acids. V was pared by 2 bases and J by 4 bases, with 9 bases between. Germline CDR1 is SGDLS and CDR2 is YYNGEE. The CDR3 region is CASSVGTNNEKLFF. CDR3 nucleotide sequence: TGTGCCAGCAGCGTCGGGACAAATAATGAAAAACTGTTTTTT.

This clone appeared a single time. This chain connects TRBV27 to TRBJ2-7, with TRBD2 matching 8 bases. The CDR3 is 13 residues long. In germline, CDR1 is MNHEY, CDR2 SMNVEV (reference sequence). V was clipped by 6 bases and J by 3 bases; unmatched bases: 4. The CDR3 sequence is CASSRGGYYEQYF. CDR3 DNA: TGTGCCAGCAGCCGGGGGGGCTACTACGAGCAGTACTTC.

V is TRBV2 and J is TRBJ2-3, with a weak D call TRBD2 (6 bases). Trimming left V 7 bases short and J 2 bases short, with 13 bases between. The germline gives CDR1 SNHLY, CDR2 FYNNEI. The CDR3 loop spans 14 amino acids. The CDR3 coding sequence is TGTGCCAGCACCGGCGGGGCTGACACAGATACGCAGTATTTT. This sequence encodes CASTGGADTDTQYF.

The genes are TRBV9 and TRBJ1-3, with D unresolved. Germline CDR1 reads SGDLS; CDR2 reads YYNGEE. Trimming left V 4 bases short and J 1 base short, with 15 bases between. The CDR3 totals 16 residues. The CDR3: CASSLEVGVSGNTIYF. In nucleotides, the CDR3 is TGTGCCAGCAGCCTAGAGGTGGGCGTATCTGGAAACACCATATATTTT.

This chain links TRBV6-6 with TRBJ2-2; TRBD1 matches at 8 bases. This CDR3 has 15 residues. From germline, CDR1 is MNHNY and CDR2 SVGAGI (reference sequence). V shed 5 bases, J shed 0 bases, and the junction held 2 bases outside the gene matches. CDR3 coding DNA: TGTGCCAGCAGTAAGGGACAGGCGAACACCGGGGAGCTGTTTTTT. This translates into CASSKGQANTGELFF.

In its sample, this clone was seen once. V usage is TRBV29-1 and J usage is TRBJ2-7; a possible D gene is TRBD1 (5 bases). CDR3 size: 14 residues. Trimming removed 2 bases at V and 2 bases at J, with 13 bases between. The germline V gene has CDR1 SQVTM and CDR2 ANQGSEA. CDR3 loop: CSVEYRAGTYEQYF. The CDR3 nucleotides are TGCAGCGTTGAATATCGGGCAGGGACCTACGAGCAGTACTTC.